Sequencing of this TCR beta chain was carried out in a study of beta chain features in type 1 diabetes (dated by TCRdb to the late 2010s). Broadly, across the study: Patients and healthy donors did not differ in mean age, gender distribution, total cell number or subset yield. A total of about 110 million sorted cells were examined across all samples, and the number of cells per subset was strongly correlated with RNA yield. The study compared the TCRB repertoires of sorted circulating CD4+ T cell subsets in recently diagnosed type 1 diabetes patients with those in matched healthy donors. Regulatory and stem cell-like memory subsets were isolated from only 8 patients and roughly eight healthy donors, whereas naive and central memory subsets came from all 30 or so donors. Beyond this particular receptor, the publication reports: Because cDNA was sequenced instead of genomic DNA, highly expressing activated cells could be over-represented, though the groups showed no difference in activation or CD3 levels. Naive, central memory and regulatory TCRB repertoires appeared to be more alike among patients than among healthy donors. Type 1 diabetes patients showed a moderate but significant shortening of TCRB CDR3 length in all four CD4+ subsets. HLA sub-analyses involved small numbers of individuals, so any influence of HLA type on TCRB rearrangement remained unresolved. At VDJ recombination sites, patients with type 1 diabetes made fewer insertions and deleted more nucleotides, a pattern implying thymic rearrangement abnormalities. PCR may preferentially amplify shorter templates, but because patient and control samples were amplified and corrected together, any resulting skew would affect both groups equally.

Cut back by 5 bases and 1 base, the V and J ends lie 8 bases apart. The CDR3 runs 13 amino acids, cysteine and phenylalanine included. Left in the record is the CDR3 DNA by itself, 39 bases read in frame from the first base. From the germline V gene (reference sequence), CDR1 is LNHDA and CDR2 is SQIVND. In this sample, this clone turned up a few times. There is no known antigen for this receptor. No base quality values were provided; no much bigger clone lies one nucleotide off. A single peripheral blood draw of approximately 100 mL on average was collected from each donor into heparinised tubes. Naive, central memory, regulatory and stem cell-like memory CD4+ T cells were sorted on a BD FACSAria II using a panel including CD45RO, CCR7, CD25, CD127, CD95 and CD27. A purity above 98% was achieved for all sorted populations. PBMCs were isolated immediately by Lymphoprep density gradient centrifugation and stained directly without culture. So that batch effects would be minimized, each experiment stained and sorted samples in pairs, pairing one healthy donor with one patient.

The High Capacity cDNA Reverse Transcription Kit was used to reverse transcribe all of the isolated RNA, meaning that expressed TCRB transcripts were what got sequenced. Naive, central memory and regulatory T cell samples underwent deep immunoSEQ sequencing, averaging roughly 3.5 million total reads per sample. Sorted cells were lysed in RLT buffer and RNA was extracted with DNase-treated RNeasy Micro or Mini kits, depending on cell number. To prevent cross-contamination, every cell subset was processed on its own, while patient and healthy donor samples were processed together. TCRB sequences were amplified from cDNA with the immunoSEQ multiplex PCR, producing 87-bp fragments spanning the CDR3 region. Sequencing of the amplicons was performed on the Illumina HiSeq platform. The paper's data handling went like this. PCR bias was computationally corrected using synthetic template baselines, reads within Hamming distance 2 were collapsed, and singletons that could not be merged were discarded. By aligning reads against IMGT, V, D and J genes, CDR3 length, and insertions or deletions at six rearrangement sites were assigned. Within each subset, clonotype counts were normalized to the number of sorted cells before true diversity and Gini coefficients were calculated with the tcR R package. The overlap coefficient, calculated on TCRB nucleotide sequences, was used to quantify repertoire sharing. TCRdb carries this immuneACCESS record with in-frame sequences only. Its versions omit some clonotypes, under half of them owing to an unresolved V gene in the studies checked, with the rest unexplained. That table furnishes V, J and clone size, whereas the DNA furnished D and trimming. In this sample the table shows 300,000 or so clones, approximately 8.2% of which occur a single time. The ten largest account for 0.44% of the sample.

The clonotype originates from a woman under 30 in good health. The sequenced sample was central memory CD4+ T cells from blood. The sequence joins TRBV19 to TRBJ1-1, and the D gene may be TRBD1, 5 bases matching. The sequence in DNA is TGTGCCAGTAGTCGGGACGAGAACACTGAAGCTTTCTTT. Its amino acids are CASSRDENTEAFF.